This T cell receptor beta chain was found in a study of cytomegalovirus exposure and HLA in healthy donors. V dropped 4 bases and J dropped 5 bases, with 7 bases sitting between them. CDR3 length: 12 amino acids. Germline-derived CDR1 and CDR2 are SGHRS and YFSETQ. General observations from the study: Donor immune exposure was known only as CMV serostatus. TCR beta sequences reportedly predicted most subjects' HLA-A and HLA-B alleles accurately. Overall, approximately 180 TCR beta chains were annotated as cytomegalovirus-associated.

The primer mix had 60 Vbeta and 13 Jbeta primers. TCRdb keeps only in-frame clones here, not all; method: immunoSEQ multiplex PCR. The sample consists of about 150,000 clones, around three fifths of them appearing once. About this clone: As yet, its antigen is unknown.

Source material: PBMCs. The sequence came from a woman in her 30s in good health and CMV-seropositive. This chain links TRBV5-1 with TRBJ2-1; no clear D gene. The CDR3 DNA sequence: TGCGCCAGCAGCAGTAAGCACAATGAGCAGTTCTTC. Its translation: CASSSKHNEQFF.